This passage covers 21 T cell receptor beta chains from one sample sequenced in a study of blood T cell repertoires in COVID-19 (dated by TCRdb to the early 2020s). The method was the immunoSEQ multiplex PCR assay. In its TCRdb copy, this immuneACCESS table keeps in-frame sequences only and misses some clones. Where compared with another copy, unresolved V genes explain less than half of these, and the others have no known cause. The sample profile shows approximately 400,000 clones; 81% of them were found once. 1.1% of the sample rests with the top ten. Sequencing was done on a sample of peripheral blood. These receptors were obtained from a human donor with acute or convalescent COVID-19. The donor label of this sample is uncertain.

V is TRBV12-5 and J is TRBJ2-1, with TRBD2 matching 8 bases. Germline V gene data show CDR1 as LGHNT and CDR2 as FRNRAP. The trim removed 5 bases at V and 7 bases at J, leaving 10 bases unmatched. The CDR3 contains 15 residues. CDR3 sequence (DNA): TGTGCTAGTGGTCCCCCCGGGGGACTAGAGAATGAGCAGTTCTTC. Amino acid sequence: CASGPPGGLENEQFF.

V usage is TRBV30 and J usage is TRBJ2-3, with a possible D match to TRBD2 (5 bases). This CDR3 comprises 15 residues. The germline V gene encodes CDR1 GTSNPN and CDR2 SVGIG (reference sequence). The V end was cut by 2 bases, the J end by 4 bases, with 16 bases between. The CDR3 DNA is TGTGCCTGGAGTCGAGGAGCGGCGGGCTCAGATACGCAGTATTTT. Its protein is CAWSRGAAGSDTQYF.

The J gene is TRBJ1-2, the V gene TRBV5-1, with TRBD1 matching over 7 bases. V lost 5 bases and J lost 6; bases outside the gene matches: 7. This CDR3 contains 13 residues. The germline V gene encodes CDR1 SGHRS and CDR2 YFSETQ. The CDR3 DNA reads TGCGCCAGCAGAGAGGACAGGATGGATGGCTACACCTTC. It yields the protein CASREDRMDGYTF.

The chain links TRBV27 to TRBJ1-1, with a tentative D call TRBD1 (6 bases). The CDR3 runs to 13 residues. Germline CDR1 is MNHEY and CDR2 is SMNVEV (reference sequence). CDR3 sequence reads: CDPRGGAPTEAFF. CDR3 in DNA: TGTGATCCAAGGGGGGGCGCCCCGACTGAAGCTTTCTTT.

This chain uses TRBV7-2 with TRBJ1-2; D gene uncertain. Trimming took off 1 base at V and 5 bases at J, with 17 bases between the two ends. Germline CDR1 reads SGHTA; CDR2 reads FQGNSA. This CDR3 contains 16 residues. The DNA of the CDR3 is TGTGCCAGCAGCTTAGACTGGCGTCCACTAAAATATGGCTACACCTTC. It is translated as CASSLDWRPLKYGYTF.

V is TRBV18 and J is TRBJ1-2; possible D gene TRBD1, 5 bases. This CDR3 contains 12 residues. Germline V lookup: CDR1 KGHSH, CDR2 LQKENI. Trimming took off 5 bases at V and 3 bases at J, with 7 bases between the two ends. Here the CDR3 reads CASSWGDYGYTF. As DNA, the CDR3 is TGTGCCAGCTCATGGGGGGACTATGGCTACACCTTC.

The CDR3 DNA reads TGCGCCAGCAGCCAGCGGACAGGATACACCGGGGAGCTGTTTTTT. Translation gives CASSQRTGYTGELFF. The chain carries TRBV4-1 and TRBJ2-2; 7 nucleotides match TRBD1. With 3 bases clipped from V and 3 bases from J, the junction kept 4 bases outside the gene matches. Germline CDR1 MGHRA, CDR2 YSYEKL. This CDR3 spans 15 amino acids.

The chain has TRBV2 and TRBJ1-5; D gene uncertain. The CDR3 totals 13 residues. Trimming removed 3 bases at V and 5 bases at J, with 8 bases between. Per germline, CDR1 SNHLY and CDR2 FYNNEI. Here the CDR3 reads CASSDRPYQPQHF. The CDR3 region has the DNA TGTGCCAGCAGTGACCGTCCGTATCAGCCCCAGCATTTT. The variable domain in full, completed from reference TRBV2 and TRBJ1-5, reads EPEVTQTPSHQVTQMGQEVILRCVPISNHLYFYWYRQILGQKVEFLVSFYNNEISEKSEIFDDQFSVERPDGSNFTLKIRSTKLEDSAMYFCASSDRPYQPQHFGDGTRLSIL.

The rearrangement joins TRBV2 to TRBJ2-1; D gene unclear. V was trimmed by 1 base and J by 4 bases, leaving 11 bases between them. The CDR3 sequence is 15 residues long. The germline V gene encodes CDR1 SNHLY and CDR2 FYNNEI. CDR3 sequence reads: CASSEGLALYNEQFF. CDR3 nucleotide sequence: TGTGCCAGCAGTGAAGGGTTAGCATTGTACAATGAGCAGTTCTTC.

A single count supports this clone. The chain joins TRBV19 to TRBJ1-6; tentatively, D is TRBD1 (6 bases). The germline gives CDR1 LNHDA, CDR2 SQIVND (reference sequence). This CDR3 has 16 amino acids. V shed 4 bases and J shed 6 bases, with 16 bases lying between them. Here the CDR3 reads CASSKVQGYSNSPLHF. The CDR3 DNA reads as TGTGCCAGTAGTAAAGTCCAGGGGTACAGTAATTCACCCCTCCACTTT. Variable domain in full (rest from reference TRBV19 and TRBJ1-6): DGGITQSPKYLFRKEGQNVTLSCEQNLNHDAMYWYRQDPGQGLRLIYYSQIVNDFQKGDIAEGYSVSREKKESFPLTVTSAQKNPTAFYLCASSKVQGYSNSPLHFGNGTRLTVT.

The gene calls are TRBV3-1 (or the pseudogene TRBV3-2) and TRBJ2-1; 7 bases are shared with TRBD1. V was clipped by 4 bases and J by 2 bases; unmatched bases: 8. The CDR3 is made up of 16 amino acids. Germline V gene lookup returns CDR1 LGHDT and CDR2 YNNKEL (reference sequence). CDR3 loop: CASSRVQGFTYNEQFF. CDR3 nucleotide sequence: TGTGCCAGCAGCCGAGTACAGGGGTTTACCTACAATGAGCAGTTCTTC.

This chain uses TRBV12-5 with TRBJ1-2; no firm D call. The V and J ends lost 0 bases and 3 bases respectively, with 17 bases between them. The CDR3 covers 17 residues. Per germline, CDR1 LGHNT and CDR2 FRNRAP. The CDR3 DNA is TGTGCTAGTGGTTTGGTAGTGAGAATAATGGTGTACTATGGCTACACCTTC. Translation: CASGLVVRIMVYYGYTF.

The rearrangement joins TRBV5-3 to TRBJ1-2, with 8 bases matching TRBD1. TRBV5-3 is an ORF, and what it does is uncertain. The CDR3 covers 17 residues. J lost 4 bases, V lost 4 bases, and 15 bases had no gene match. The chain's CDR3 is CARSPHYPRGLSYGYTF. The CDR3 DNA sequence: TGTGCCAGAAGCCCACACTACCCCAGGGGGCTAAGCTATGGCTACACCTTC.

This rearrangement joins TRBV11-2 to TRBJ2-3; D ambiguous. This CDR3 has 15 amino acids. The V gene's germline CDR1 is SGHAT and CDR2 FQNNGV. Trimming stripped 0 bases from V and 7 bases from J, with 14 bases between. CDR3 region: CASSLDSIRRNTQYF. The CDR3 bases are TGTGCCAGCAGCTTAGACTCCATTCGCAGGAATACGCAGTATTTT. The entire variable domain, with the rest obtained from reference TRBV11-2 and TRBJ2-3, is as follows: EAGVAQSPRYKIIEKRQSVAFWCNPISGHATLYWYQQILGQGPKLLIQFQNNGVVDDSQLPKDRFSAERLKGVDSTLKIQPAKLEDSAVYLCASSLDSIRRNTQYFGPGTRLTVL.

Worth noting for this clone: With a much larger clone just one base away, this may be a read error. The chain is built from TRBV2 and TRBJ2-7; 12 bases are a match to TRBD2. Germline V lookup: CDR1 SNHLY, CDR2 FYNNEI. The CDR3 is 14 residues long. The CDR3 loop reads CTSGLAGISYEQYF. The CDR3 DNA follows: TGTACCAGCGGACTAGCGGGAATCTCCTACGAGCAGTACTTC.

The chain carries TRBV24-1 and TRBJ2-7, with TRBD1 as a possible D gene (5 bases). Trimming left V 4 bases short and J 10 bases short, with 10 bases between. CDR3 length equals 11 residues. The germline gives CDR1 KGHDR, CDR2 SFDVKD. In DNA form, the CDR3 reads TGTGCCACCAGTGACTCAGGGCCCCAGTACTTC. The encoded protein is CATSDSGPQYF.

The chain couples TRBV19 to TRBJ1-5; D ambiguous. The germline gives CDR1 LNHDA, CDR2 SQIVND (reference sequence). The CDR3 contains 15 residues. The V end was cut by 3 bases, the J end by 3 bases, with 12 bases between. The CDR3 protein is CASSIGALNNQPQHF. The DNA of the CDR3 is TGTGCCAGTAGTATCGGAGCCCTAAACAATCAGCCCCAGCATTTT.

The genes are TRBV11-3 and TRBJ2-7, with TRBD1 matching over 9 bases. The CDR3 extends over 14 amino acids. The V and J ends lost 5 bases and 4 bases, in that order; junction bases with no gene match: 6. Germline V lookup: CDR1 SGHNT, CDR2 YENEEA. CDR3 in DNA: TGTGCCAGCAGCGCGGGACAGGGAAAATACGAGCAGTACTTC. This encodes CASSAGQGKYEQYF.

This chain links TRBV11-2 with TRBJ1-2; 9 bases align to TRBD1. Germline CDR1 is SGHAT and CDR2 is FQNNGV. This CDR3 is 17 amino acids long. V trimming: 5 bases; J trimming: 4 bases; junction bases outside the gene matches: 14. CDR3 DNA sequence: TGTGCCAGCAGCGACCGTCCTCCGGGACAGGGCCTCTATGGCTACACCTTC. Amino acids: CASSDRPPGQGLYGYTF.

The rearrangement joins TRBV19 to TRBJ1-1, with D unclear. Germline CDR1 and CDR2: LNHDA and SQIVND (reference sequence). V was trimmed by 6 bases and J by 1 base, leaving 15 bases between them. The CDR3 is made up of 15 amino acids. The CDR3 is CASRRERHPNTEAFF. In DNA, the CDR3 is TGTGCCAGTAGGAGAGAGAGACATCCGAACACTGAAGCTTTCTTT. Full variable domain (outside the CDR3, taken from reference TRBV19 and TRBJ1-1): DGGITQSPKYLFRKEGQNVTLSCEQNLNHDAMYWYRQDPGQGLRLIYYSQIVNDFQKGDIAEGYSVSREKKESFPLTVTSAQKNPTAFYLCASRRERHPNTEAFFGQGTRLTVV.

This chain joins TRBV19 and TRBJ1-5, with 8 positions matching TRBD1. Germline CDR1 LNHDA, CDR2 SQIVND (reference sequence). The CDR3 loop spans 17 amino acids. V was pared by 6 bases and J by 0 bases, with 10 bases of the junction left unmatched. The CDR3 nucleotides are TGTGCCAGTAGCACGGGACAGGCCCATTATAGCAATCAGCCCCAGCATTTT. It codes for CASSTGQAHYSNQPQHF. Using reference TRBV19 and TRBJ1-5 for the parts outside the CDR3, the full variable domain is DGGITQSPKYLFRKEGQNVTLSCEQNLNHDAMYWYRQDPGQGLRLIYYSQIVNDFQKGDIAEGYSVSREKKESFPLTVTSAQKNPTAFYLCASSTGQAHYSNQPQHFGDGTRLSIL.